These T cell receptor beta chains were read from a single sample in a study of naive and memory T cell subsets. MiXCR was run by TCRdb on the 5' RACE reads, yielding one entry per CDR3 protein. The top ten hold about 19% of the sample, which has about 60,000 distinct CDR3 sequences, approximately 8% seen once. Every receptor here comes from a female donor in good health. Each CDR3 is given with its conserved first and last residue. The D gene is left open where the match is weak. The size field is filled for only some rows; it gives once, few, many or a size class.

D gene,clone size,V gene,CDR3 length,J gene,CDR3 DNA,CDR3 protein
.,many,TRBV27,13,TRBJ1-5,TGTGCCAGCAGTTTTTACCCAAATCAGCCCCAGCATTTT,CASSFYPNQPQHF
TRBD2,few,TRBV20-1,14,TRBJ2-3,TGCAGTGCTAGACTAGCGGGGTCCACAGATACGCAGTATTTT,CSARLAGSTDTQYF
TRBD2,few,TRBV5-1,16,TRBJ2-3,TGCGCCAGCAGCGCAACGACTAGCGGGGGGGTGGCTACGCAGTATTTT,CASSATTSGGVATQYF
TRBD2,few,TRBV27,15,TRBJ2-5,TGTGCCAGCAGCCCACTGGGGAGGGGCAAAGAGACCCAGTACTTC,CASSPLGRGKETQYF
TRBD1,many,TRBV6-2/TRBV6-3,14,TRBJ1-1,TGTGCCAGCAGTTCCAGGGACAGCCACACTGAAGCTTTCTTT,CASSSRDSHTEAFF
.,.,TRBV27,15,TRBJ2-1,TGTGCCAGCAGTTTAGATGAAAGCTCCTACAATGAGCAGTTCTTC,CASSLDESSYNEQFF
TRBD2,few,TRBV6-2/TRBV6-3,16,TRBJ2-1,TGTGCCAGCAGTTACGGGAGGGCGAGCTCCTACAATGAGCAGTTCTTC,CASSYGRASSYNEQFF
TRBD2,.,TRBV29-1,16,TRBJ2-5,TGCAGCGTTGTCCGGGGTGCGGGAGGGCCAGGGGAGACCCAGTACTTC,CSVVRGAGGPGETQYF
TRBD1,.,TRBV5-1,15,TRBJ2-7,TGCGCCAGCAGCTTCGGACAGGGAAGGTCCTACGAGCAGTACTTC,CASSFGQGRSYEQYF
.,.,TRBV7-6,13,TRBJ1-1,TGTGCCAGCAGCTCCCAGACGAACACTGAAGCTTTCTTT,CASSSQTNTEAFF
.,.,TRBV2,14,TRBJ2-3,TGTGCCAGCAGGCGACAGACTAGCACAGATACGCAGTATTTT,CASRRQTSTDTQYF
.,.,TRBV6-1,13,TRBJ1-1,TGTGCCAGCAGCCGGACAGAAAACACTGAAGCTCTCTTT,CASSRTENTEALF
TRBD1,few,TRBV6-6,19,TRBJ2-3,TGTGCCAGCAGCTGGCTTGACTCCTGGACAGGGGCAGGCACAGATACGCAGTATTTT,CASSWLDSWTGAGTDTQYF
.,few,TRBV6-5,14,TRBJ2-5,TGTGCCAGCAGTTACTCCAGCAGCCAAGAGACCCAGTACTTC,CASSYSSSQETQYF
.,.,TRBV5-4,16,TRBJ2-1,TGTGCCAGCAGCTTGGTTGCGCTGAGCTCCTACAATGAGCAGTTCTTC,CASSLVALSSYNEQFF
TRBD1,.,TRBV12-3/TRBV12-4,19,TRBJ2-2,TGTGCCAGCAGCCGAGGGATCCGTTTGGACAGGGCATTTCCCGGGGAGCTGTTTTTT,CASSRGIRLDRAFPGELFF
.,.,TRBV20-1,14,TRBJ1-4,TGCAGTGCTAGAGTAGGGGGGCCTAATGAAAAACTGTTTTTT,CSARVGGPNEKLFF